This T cell receptor (beta chain) was retrieved from a study of blood T cell repertoires in COVID-19. Study-level information: Sources were T cells, B-cell-depleted T cells, or PBMCs; the material itself was cDNA or gDNA.

This CDR3 has 16 residues. CDR1 is MGHRA, CDR2 YSYEKL, per germline. The V segment lost 4 bases and the J segment 4 bases; nucleotides outside the gene matches: 7. Source study methods: The assay estimated nucleated cells by amplifying reference gene primers. Sequencing used immunoSEQ multiplex PCR; TCRdb keeps in-frame clones, though not all of them. The V and J calls and clone size come from that table; D and trimming were worked out from the DNA. The sample carries approximately 230,000 clones, 83% recorded once. The sequenced sample was peripheral blood. This chain joins TRBV4-1 and TRBJ2-1, with TRBD1 identical over 10 bases. The sequence came from a man older than 75 with acute or convalescent COVID-19. The CDR3 nucleotides read TGCGCCAGCAGCCCAACCGGGACAGGGGTTTACAATGAGCAGTTCTTC. It translates to CASSPTGTGVYNEQFF.